This T cell receptor beta chain was found in a study of cytomegalovirus exposure and HLA in healthy donors. PCR used 60 Vbeta primers and 13 Jbeta primers. Measured with immunoSEQ multiplex PCR; TCRdb has only the in-frame clones, and not every one. The sample contains 98,000 or so clones, roughly three quarters of which appear only once. Study-wide results and caveats: Across donors, presence/absence analyses took sequencing depth to be roughly uniform. For cytomegalovirus status, the classifier reportedly gave diagnoses with high specificity and sensitivity.

Nominally healthy donors were sampled, though unrecorded immune exposures were likely. Per germline, CDR1 MNHEY and CDR2 SVGAGI. The CDR3 is made up of 14 amino acids. The junction had 9 bases not matched to a gene; V was cut back by 6 bases and J by 6 bases. As to this clone: Its antigen is currently unknown.

The V and J genes are TRBV6-5 and TRBJ2-5; 8 nucleotides agree with TRBD1. The specimen was PBMCs. This clonotype originated in a female donor in good health and CMV-seronegative. The CDR3 is CASRSTGVGKTQYF. CDR3 sequence (DNA): TGTGCCAGCAGATCGACAGGGGTCGGGAAGACCCAGTACTTC.